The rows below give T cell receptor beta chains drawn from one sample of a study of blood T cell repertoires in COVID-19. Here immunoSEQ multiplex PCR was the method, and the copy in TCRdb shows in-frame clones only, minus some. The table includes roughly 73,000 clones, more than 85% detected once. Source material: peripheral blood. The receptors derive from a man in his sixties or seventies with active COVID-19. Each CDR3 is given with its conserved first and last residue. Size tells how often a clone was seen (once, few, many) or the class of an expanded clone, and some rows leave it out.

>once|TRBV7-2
CASSPGRGLGTDTQYF
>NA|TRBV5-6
CASYDRRNTEAFF
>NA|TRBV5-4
CASSSQGVGTGELFF
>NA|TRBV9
CASSVGGTTHYNEQFF
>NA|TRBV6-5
CASSPGTSGRANSF
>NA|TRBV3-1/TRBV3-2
CASSQGFRGPYNEQFF
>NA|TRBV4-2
CASSQNPDGRQQFF
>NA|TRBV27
CASSTRVRQPQHF
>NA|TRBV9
CASSVWPSGYEQYF
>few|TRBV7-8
CAVHSGNTIYF
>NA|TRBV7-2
CASSSPGTSGPNEQFF
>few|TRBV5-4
CASTQREGETNEQFF
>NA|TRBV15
CATSNDRQGRALHF
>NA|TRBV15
CATSRDRQGATDTQYF
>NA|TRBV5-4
CASSPTPPGLGGYEQYF
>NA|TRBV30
CAWSVLGARIQYF
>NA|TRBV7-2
CASSLEGAQAKNIQYF
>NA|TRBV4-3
CASSQDWRDEQFF
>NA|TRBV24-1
CATSEPGTARTGELFF
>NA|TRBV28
CASSLWGRTSGPGEQYF
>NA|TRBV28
CASRRGHSNSPLHF
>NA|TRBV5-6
CASSTRTGWATEAFF
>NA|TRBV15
CATGGTIYNEQFF
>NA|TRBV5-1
CASSGETSWETQYF
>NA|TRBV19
CASSINRGTGGNQPQHF
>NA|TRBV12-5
CASGPTRQNTEAFF
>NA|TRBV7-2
CASSPHPIGRGSTDTQYF
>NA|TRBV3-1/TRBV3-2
CASSQLTQGAGGYTF
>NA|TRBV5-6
CASSLDWSAGSEQYF
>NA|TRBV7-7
CASSLAGGCDTQYF
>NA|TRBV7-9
CASSSTGVAASGNTIYF
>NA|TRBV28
CASSPGGGDIDNEQFF
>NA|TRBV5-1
CASSLARGAYQETQYF
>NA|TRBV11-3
CASSFGGQGNSPLHF
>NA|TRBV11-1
CASSSRLRTGELFF
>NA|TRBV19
CASSITRAGANVLTF
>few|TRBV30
CAWSVVRLAGGTNTGELFF
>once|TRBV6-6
CAAQLAVSYEQYF
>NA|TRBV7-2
CARTGASYEQYF
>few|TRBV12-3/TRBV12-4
CASTTRGGNEQFF